The T cell receptor (beta chain) under discussion was sequenced for a study of technical replicates of blood from several donors (TCRdb year 2017). Looking up the germline V gene (reference sequence) yields CDR1 GTSNPN and CDR2 SVGIG. The CDR3 spans 14 residues, from the cysteine through the phenylalanine. Only the CDR3 region is kept as DNA, spanning 42 bases read in frame from base 1. V lost 3 bases and J lost 2 bases; the stretch between them is 11 bases long. Library creation used the immunoSEQ multiplex PCR assay. Held by TCRdb, this immuneACCESS table contains in-frame sequences only and omits some clones. Under half of the omission traces to an unresolved V gene where checked; the cause of the rest is unknown. Within this sample are just over 70,000 clones, with 90% to 95% of them counted one time only. Over 0.35% of the sample belongs to the ten largest clones. About this clone: Its antigen remains unidentified. Base qualities were left out, and no much larger clone turns up one base away.

The V gene is TRBV30 and the J gene is TRBJ1-3; a weak D assignment points to TRBD1 (5 bases agree). This TCR was sampled from a human donor in good health. Source material: T cells isolated from PBMCs. The DNA sequence is given as TGTGCCTGGAGGGGTGGGGGGACTGGAAACACCATATATTTT. It codes for CAWRGGGTGNTIYF.